This T cell receptor (beta chain) was observed in a study of Tregs in tolerant kidney transplant recipients. Study-level findings and limits: Expanding Tregs on activated donor B cells appeared to best identify donor-specific TCRbeta clones. Antigen-driven expansion was suggested because donor-specific Tregs expanded more than all Tregs in tolerant patients.

A word on this clone: What it binds is unknown.

This CDR3 contains 15 residues. Germline V gene lookup returns CDR1 MNHNS and CDR2 SASEGT. The ends lost 3 bases at V and 5 bases at J; junction bases unmatched: 6. The table came from immunoSEQ multiplex PCR; TCRdb's copy has only in-frame clones and leaves some out. Counted here are about 64,000 clones, around 98% occurring once; the ten biggest clones make up nearly 0.35%. The sequence was obtained from a human donor who received a combined kidney and bone marrow transplant. The chain joins TRBV6-1 to TRBJ2-2, with 7 bases matching TRBD2. The sequencing here drew on Tregs from blood, taken before the transplant. The CDR3 DNA reads as TGTGCCAGCAGTGAGACTTGGGGGGGAACCGGGGAGCTGTTTTTT. The encoded protein is CASSETWGGTGELFF.